A selection of T cell receptor beta chains follows, all from one sample in a study of blood T cell repertoires in COVID-19. The data were produced by immunoSEQ multiplex PCR, yet TCRdb's version contains in-frame clones alone and is incomplete. This table holds 470,000 or so clones, approximately 90% found once. Sequenced input: peripheral blood. Receptors originate from a woman aged 25 to 45 with acute or convalescent COVID-19. Each CDR3 is given with its conserved first and last residue. A D gene is named only where the DNA matches it firmly. The size field is filled for only some rows; it gives once, few, many or a size class.

D: TRBD1
V: TRBV3-1/TRBV3-2
size: -
J: TRBJ2-3
CDR3: CASSQDLRGTDTQYF
DNA: TGTGCCAGCAGCCAAGATCTCAGGGGGACAGATACGCAGTATTTT

D: TRBD2
V: TRBV7-2
size: -
J: TRBJ2-5
CDR3: CASSLGSLAGGRGETQYF
DNA: TGTGCCAGCAGCTTAGGTTCCCTAGCGGGGGGCAGGGGAGAGACCCAGTACTTC

D: -
V: TRBV5-4
size: -
J: TRBJ2-7
CDR3: CASQSRGGDEQYF
DNA: TGTGCCAGCCAATCGAGGGGGGGGGACGAGCAGTACTTC

D: TRBD2
V: TRBV10-2
size: -
J: TRBJ2-1
CDR3: CASSQERGGSYNEQFF
DNA: TGCGCCAGCAGTCAAGAGCGGGGGGGCTCCTACAATGAGCAGTTCTTC

D: -
V: TRBV20-1
size: -
J: TRBJ2-2
CDR3: CSASIGGTYTGELFF
DNA: TGCAGTGCTAGTATTGGTGGGACTTACACCGGGGAGCTGTTTTTT

D: -
V: TRBV10-3
size: -
J: TRBJ1-2
CDR3: CAISGLGGPRYGYTF
DNA: TGTGCCATCAGTGGATTGGGGGGGCCGAGGTATGGCTACACCTTC

D: -
V: TRBV5-1
size: -
J: TRBJ1-4
CDR3: CASSFGGTTNEKLFF
DNA: TGCGCCAGCAGCTTTGGGGGGACAACTAATGAAAAACTGTTTTTT

D: TRBD1
V: TRBV5-4
size: -
J: TRBJ1-6
CDR3: CASSLTGTGAYNSPLHF
DNA: TGTGCCAGCAGCTTAACCGGGACAGGGGCCTATAATTCACCCCTCCACTTT

D: -
V: TRBV2
size: -
J: TRBJ1-5
CDR3: CASREDYSRGNQPQHF
DNA: TGTGCCAGCAGGGAGGACTATTCGAGAGGCAATCAGCCCCAGCATTTT

D: TRBD1
V: TRBV6-6
size: -
J: TRBJ1-4
CDR3: CASRGDRVVEKLFF
DNA: TGTGCCAGCAGAGGAGACAGGGTGGTTGAAAAACTGTTTTTT

D: TRBD1
V: TRBV29-1
size: -
J: TRBJ2-7
CDR3: CSVGPGQREQYF
DNA: TGCAGCGTTGGTCCGGGACAGAGAGAGCAGTACTTC

D: -
V: TRBV2
size: -
J: TRBJ1-5
CDR3: CASKGRESQPQHF
DNA: TGTGCCAGCAAAGGGAGGGAGTCGCAGCCCCAGCATTTT

D: -
V: TRBV9
size: -
J: TRBJ1-3
CDR3: CASSATNGNTIYF
DNA: TGTGCCAGCAGCGCCACAAATGGAAACACCATATATTTT

D: -
V: TRBV29-1
size: -
J: TRBJ1-1
CDR3: CSVEDRRNTEAFF
DNA: TGCAGCGTTGAAGACAGGCGGAACACTGAAGCTTTCTTT

D: -
V: TRBV3-1/TRBV3-2
size: -
J: TRBJ2-7
CDR3: CASSQYVQTIYEQYF
DNA: TGTGCCAGCAGCCAATACGTTCAGACTATTTACGAGCAGTACTTC

D: TRBD2
V: TRBV5-6
size: -
J: TRBJ2-3
CDR3: CASSLSGGASDTQYF
DNA: TGTGCCAGCAGCTTAAGCGGGGGGGCTTCAGATACGCAGTATTTT

D: -
V: TRBV29-1
size: -
J: TRBJ1-2
CDR3: CSVGGGDYGYTF
DNA: TGCAGCGTTGGTGGGGGCGACTATGGCTACACCTTC

D: TRBD1
V: TRBV24-1
size: -
J: TRBJ1-1
CDR3: CATSDSHLRPGTGHKAFF
DNA: TGTGCCACCAGTGATTCACATCTTCGACCCGGGACAGGTCACAAAGCTTTCTTT

D: -
V: TRBV7-3
size: -
J: TRBJ2-5
CDR3: CASSLKGQQWETQYF
DNA: TGTGCCAGCAGCTTAAAAGGTCAACAGTGGGAGACCCAGTACTTC

D: -
V: TRBV5-6
size: once
J: TRBJ1-2
CDR3: CASSSPTRGYGYTF
DNA: TGTGCCAGCAGCTCTCCCACCAGAGGCTATGGCTACACCTTC

D: -
V: TRBV19
size: -
J: TRBJ1-3
CDR3: CASSILATGNTIYF
DNA: TGTGCCAGTAGTATTCTCGCAACAGGGAACACCATATATTTT

D: -
V: TRBV24-1
size: few
J: TRBJ1-1
CDR3: CATSQTTGTEAFF
DNA: TGTGCCACCAGCCAAACGACAGGCACTGAAGCTTTCTTT

D: -
V: TRBV3-1/TRBV3-2
size: few
J: TRBJ1-2
CDR3: CASSQDGDLHGYTF
DNA: TGTGCCAGCAGCCAAGATGGAGATCTACATGGCTACACCTTC

D: -
V: TRBV18
size: -
J: TRBJ2-3
CDR3: CASSPSSPNSYPFTQYF
DNA: TGTGCCAGCTCACCGTCTAGTCCGAACTCGTACCCTTTTACGCAGTATTTT

D: -
V: TRBV5-1
size: once
J: TRBJ1-5
CDR3: CASSLGQNSNQPQHF
DNA: TGCGCCAGCAGCTTGGGACAAAATAGCAATCAGCCCCAGCATTTT

D: -
V: TRBV21-1
size: -
J: TRBJ2-4
CDR3: CASSNRQAHLAKNIQYF
DNA: TGTGCCAGCAGCAATAGGCAGGCCCACCTAGCCAAAAACATTCAGTACTTC

D: -
V: TRBV7-9
size: few
J: TRBJ2-2
CDR3: CASTKSSLRQPGELFF
DNA: TGTGCCAGCACAAAATCCAGTTTAAGACAGCCCGGGGAGCTGTTTTTT

D: TRBD1
V: TRBV30
size: -
J: TRBJ2-4
CDR3: CAWSVTGAWNIQYF
DNA: TGTGCCTGGAGTGTAACAGGGGCTTGGAACATTCAGTACTTC

D: TRBD2
V: TRBV2
size: -
J: TRBJ2-2
CDR3: CASSERGGGTGELFF
DNA: TGTGCCAGCAGTGAACGCGGGGGGGGAACCGGGGAGCTGTTTTTT

D: -
V: TRBV9
size: -
J: TRBJ2-5
CDR3: CASSVGGARETQYF
DNA: TGTGCCAGCAGCGTAGGGGGCGCGCGAGAGACCCAGTACTTC

D: -
V: TRBV9
size: -
J: TRBJ2-5
CDR3: CASSVGNSRGETQYF
DNA: TGTGCCAGCAGCGTAGGTAACTCCAGGGGAGAGACCCAGTACTTC

D: -
V: TRBV4-1
size: once
J: TRBJ2-5
CDR3: CASSQDASQETQYF
DNA: TGCGCCAGCAGCCAAGACGCCAGTCAAGAGACCCAGTACTTC

D: TRBD1
V: TRBV3-1/TRBV3-2
size: -
J: TRBJ2-2
CDR3: CASSQGGQHTGELFF
DNA: TGTGCCAGCAGCCAAGGGGGACAGCACACCGGGGAGCTGTTTTTT

D: -
V: TRBV7-9
size: -
J: TRBJ2-2
CDR3: CASSINRDAGELFF
DNA: TGTGCCAGCAGCATAAACAGGGATGCCGGGGAGCTGTTTTTT

D: TRBD2
V: TRBV9
size: -
J: TRBJ2-1
CDR3: CASSVAGTSGGEEQFF
DNA: TGTGCCAGCAGCGTAGCTGGGACTAGCGGGGGGGAAGAGCAGTTCTTC

D: -
V: TRBV7-2
size: -
J: TRBJ2-1
CDR3: CASSLGTGTYNEQFF
DNA: TGTGCCAGCAGCTTAGGGACTGGAACTTACAATGAGCAGTTCTTC

D: -
V: TRBV6-1
size: -
J: TRBJ1-2
CDR3: CASSGAFGQPYGYTF
DNA: TGTGCCAGCAGTGGAGCCTTTGGGCAGCCTTATGGCTACACCTTC

D: -
V: TRBV11-2
size: -
J: TRBJ2-6
CDR3: CASSFSSGANVLTF
DNA: TGTGCCAGCAGCTTTAGCTCTGGGGCCAACGTCCTGACTTTC

D: TRBD1
V: TRBV7-6
size: -
J: TRBJ2-3
CDR3: CASSITDRVSPDTQYF
DNA: TGTGCCAGCAGCATAACGGACAGGGTTTCTCCAGATACGCAGTATTTT

D: -
V: TRBV7-7
size: -
J: TRBJ2-3
CDR3: CASSPRGQGGDTQYF
DNA: TGTGCCAGCAGCCCTAGGGGGCAGGGGGGAGATACGCAGTATTTT

D: TRBD2
V: TRBV29-1
size: -
J: TRBJ2-5
CDR3: CSVDPRTSGQETQYF
DNA: TGCAGCGTTGACCCCCGGACTAGCGGGCAAGAGACCCAGTACTTC

D: -
V: TRBV12-3/TRBV12-4
size: -
J: TRBJ2-5
CDR3: CASSSGETQYF
DNA: TGTGCCAGCAGTTCCGGAGAGACCCAGTACTTC

D: TRBD1
V: TRBV6-5
size: -
J: TRBJ1-2
CDR3: CASSPQGVLNGYTF
DNA: TGTGCCAGCAGCCCGCAGGGGGTGCTCAACGGCTACACCTTC

D: -
V: TRBV24-1
size: -
J: TRBJ2-3
CDR3: CATSDLDSSTDTQYF
DNA: TGTGCCACCAGTGATTTGGACAGTAGCACAGATACGCAGTATTTT

D: TRBD1
V: TRBV6-1
size: -
J: TRBJ1-2
CDR3: CASSDWGTDGYTF
DNA: TGTGCCAGCAGTGATTGGGGGACAGATGGCTACACCTTC

D: TRBD2
V: TRBV15
size: -
J: TRBJ2-1
CDR3: CATSRDGYGGADEQFF
DNA: TGTGCCACCAGCAGGGACGGGTACGGGGGGGCGGATGAGCAGTTCTTC

D: -
V: TRBV4-1
size: -
J: TRBJ1-2
CDR3: CASSQDPTENYGYTF
DNA: TGCGCCAGCAGCCAAGACCCCACTGAAAACTATGGCTACACCTTC

D: -
V: TRBV7-6
size: -
J: TRBJ2-1
CDR3: CASSQEAGYNEQFF
DNA: TGTGCCAGCAGCCAGGAGGCCGGATACAATGAGCAGTTCTTC

D: TRBD1
V: TRBV12-3/TRBV12-4
size: once
J: TRBJ2-7
CDR3: CASSRDRTYEQYF
DNA: TGTGCCAGCAGCAGGGACAGGACCTACGAGCAGTACTTC